This T cell receptor (beta chain) was sequenced for a study of blood T cell repertoires in COVID-19. Study details: T cells, B-cell-depleted T cells, or PBMCs supplied cDNA or gDNA.

The V end lost 0 bases, the J end lost 9 bases, and 11 bases lay between the germline ends. Germline V gene data show CDR1 as MGHRA and CDR2 as YSYEKL. CDR3 size: 13 residues. Original handling: Amplified reference gene primers provided the basis for estimating nucleated cell counts. Here immunoSEQ multiplex PCR was the method, and the copy in TCRdb shows in-frame clones only, minus some. V, J and clone size are taken as reported in that table, and D and trimming were inferred from the DNA itself. The sample carries 75,000 to 100,000 clones, 70% to 90% recorded once. The specimen was peripheral blood. The receptor comes from a man older than 75 with acute or convalescent COVID-19. V is TRBV4-1 and J is TRBJ1-1; D is uncertain. CDR3 sequence reads: CASSQDEASKAFF. CDR3 sequence (DNA): TGCGCCAGCAGCCAAGATGAGGCGAGCAAAGCTTTCTTT.